This entry concerns a single TCR beta chain. Its antigen is undetermined. These data belong to a study of T cell responses to AZD1222 COVID-19 vaccine. Study conclusions and caveats: Most donors were white British, females outnumbered males, and clonal diversity was possibly underestimated. After two AZD1222 doses, spike-specific TCR breadth and depth rose versus day 0.

Sequenced by immunoSEQ multiplex PCR; TCRdb stores in-frame clones only, minus some. The table lists some 80,000 clones, over 90% of them singletons. Trimming removed 5 bases from V and 6 bases from J, with 8 bases in between. The CDR3 is 12 residues long. Germline CDR1 is SEHNR and CDR2 is FQNEAQ (reference sequence). The TCR sequence derives from an adult in good health. Sequenced material: peripheral blood, taken on day 0 of AZD1222 vaccination. This chain links TRBV7-9 with TRBJ2-1; the D gene is possibly TRBD2 (5 bases). CDR3 DNA: TGTGCCAGCAGCCCCGGAGGCAATGAGCAGTTCTTC. Translation: CASSPGGNEQFF.